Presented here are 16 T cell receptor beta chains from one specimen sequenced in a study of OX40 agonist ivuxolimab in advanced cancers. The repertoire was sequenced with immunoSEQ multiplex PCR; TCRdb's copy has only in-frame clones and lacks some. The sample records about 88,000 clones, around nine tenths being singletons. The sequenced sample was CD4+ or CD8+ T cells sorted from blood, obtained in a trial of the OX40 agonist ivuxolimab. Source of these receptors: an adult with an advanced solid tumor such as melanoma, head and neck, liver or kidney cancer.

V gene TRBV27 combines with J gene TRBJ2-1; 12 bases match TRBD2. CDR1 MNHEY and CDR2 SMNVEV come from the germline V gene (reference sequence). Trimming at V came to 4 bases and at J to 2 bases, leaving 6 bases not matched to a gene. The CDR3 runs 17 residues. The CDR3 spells CASSSRLAGAPYNEQFF. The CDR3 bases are TGTGCCAGCAGTTCCAGACTAGCGGGAGCCCCCTACAATGAGCAGTTCTTC.

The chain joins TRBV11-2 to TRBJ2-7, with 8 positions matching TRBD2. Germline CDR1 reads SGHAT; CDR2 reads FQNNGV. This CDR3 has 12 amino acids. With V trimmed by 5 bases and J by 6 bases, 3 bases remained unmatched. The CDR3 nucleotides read TGTGCCAGCAGCCCGGGAGGGGGCGAGCAGTACTTC. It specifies CASSPGGGEQYF.

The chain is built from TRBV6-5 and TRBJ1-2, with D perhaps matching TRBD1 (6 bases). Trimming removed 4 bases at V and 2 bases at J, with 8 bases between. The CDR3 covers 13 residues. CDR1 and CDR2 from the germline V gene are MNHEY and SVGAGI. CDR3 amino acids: CASSSTGNYGYTF. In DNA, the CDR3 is TGTGCCAGCAGTTCAACAGGGAACTATGGCTACACCTTC.

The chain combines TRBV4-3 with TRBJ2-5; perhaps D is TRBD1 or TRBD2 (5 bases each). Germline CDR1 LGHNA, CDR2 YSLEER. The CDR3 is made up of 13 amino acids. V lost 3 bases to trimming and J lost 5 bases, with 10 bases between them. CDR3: CASSQGVAETQYF. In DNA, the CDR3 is TGCGCCAGCAGCCAGGGGGTGGCGGAGACCCAGTACTTC.

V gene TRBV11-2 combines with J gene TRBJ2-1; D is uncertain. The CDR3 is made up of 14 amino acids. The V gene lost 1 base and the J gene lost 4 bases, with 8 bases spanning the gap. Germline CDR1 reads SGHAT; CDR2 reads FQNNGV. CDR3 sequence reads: CASSLVVGYNEQFF. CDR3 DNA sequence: TGTGCCAGCAGCTTAGTTGTAGGGTACAATGAGCAGTTCTTC.

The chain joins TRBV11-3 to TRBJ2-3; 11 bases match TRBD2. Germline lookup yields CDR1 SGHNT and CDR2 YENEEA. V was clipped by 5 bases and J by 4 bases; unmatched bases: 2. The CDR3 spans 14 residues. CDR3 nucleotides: TGTGCCAGCAGCACGGGACTAGCGGCAGATACGCAGTATTTT. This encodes CASSTGLAADTQYF.

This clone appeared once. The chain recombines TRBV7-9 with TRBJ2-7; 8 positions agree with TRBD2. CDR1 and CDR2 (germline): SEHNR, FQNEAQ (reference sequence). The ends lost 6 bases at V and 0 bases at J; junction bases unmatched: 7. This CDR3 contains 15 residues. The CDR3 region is CASSRPGLVSYEQYF. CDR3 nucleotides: TGTGCCAGCAGTAGACCGGGACTAGTCTCCTACGAGCAGTACTTC.

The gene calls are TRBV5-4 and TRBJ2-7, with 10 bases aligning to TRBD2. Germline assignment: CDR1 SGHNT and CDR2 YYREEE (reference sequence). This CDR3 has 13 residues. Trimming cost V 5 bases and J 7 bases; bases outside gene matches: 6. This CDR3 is CASSLAGVREQYF. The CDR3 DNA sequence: TGTGCCAGCAGTCTAGCGGGGGTCCGTGAGCAGTACTTC. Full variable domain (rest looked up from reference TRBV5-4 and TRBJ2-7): ETGVTQSPTHLIKTRGQQVTLRCSSQSGHNTVSWYQQALGQGPQFIFQYYREEENGRGNFPPRFSGLQFPNYSSELNVNALELDDSALYLCASSLAGVREQYFGPGTRLTVT.

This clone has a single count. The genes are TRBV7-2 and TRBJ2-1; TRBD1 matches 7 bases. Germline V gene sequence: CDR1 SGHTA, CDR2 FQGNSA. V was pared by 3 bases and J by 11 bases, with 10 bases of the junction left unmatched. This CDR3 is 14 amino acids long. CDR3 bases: TGTGCCAGCAGCTTTCTGGGACAGATAGTACAGCAGTTCTTC. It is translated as CASSFLGQIVQQFF.

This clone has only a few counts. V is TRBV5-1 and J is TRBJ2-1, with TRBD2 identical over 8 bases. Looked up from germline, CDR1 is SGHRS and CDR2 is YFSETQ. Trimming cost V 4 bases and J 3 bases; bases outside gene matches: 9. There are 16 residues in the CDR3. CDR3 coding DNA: TGCGCCAGCAGCCTAACAAGCGGGAGCTACTACAATGAGCAGTTCTTC. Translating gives CASSLTSGSYYNEQFF.

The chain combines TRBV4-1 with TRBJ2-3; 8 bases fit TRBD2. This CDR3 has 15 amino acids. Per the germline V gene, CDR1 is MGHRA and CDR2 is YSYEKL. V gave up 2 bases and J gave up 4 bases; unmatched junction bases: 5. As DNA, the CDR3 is TGCGCCAGCAGCCAATCCGGGAGGGGTGCAGATACGCAGTATTTT. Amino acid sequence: CASSQSGRGADTQYF.

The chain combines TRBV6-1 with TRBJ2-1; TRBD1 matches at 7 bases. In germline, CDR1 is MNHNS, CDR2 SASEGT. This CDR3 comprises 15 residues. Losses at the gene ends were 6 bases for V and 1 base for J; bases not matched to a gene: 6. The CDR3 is CASRWTGPSYNEQFF. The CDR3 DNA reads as TGTGCCAGCAGGTGGACAGGACCATCCTACAATGAGCAGTTCTTC.

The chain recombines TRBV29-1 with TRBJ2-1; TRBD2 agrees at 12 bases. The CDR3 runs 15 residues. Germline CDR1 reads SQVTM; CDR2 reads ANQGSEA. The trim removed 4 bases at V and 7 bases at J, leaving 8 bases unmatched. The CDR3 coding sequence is TGCAGCGTTGGACGACTAGCGGGGGAACGGAATGAGCAGTTCTTC. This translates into CSVGRLAGERNEQFF.

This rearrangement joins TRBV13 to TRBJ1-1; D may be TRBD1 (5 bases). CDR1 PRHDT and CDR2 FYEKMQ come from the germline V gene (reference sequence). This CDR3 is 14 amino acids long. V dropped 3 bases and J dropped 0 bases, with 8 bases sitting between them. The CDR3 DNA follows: TGTGCCAGCAGCTTCGGCAGGGTGAACACTGAAGCTTTCTTT. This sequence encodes CASSFGRVNTEAFF.

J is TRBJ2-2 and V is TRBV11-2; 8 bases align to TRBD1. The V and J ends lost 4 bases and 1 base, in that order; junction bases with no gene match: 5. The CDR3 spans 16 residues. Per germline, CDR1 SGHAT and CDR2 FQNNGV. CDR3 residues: CASSWAGTGNTGELFF. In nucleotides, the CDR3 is TGTGCCAGCAGCTGGGCCGGGACAGGGAACACCGGGGAGCTGTTTTTT.

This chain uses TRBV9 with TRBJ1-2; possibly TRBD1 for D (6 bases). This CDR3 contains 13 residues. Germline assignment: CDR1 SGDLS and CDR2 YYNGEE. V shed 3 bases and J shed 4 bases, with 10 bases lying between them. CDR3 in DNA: TGTGCCAGCAGCGCGACAGGTGCCTATGGCTACACCTTC. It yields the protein CASSATGAYGYTF.